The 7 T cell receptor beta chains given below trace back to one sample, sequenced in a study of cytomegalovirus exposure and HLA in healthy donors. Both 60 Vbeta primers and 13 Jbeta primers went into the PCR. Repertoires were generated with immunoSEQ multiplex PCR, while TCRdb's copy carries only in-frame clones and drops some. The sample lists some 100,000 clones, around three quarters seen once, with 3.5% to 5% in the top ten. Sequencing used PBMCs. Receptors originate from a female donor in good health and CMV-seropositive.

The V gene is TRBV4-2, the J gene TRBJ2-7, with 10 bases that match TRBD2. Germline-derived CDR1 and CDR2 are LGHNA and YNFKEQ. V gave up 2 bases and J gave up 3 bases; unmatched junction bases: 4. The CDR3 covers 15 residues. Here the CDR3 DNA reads TGTGCCAGCAGCCAACTGTTAGCGGGGGGCTACGAGCAGTACTTC. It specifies CASSQLLAGGYEQYF.

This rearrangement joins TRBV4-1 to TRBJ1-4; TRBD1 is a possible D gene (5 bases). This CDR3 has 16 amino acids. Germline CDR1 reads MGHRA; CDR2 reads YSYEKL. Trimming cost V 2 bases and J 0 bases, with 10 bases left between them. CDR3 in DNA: TGCGCCAGCAGCCAACGGGGGGAAGCAACTAATGAAAAACTGTTTTTT. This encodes CASSQRGEATNEKLFF.

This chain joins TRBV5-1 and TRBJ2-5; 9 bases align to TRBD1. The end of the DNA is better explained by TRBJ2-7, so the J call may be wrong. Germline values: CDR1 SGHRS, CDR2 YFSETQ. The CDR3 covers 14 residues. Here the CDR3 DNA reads TGCGCCAGCAGCTTGGGACAGGGGGGATACGAGCAGTACTTC. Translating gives CASSLGQGGYEQYF.

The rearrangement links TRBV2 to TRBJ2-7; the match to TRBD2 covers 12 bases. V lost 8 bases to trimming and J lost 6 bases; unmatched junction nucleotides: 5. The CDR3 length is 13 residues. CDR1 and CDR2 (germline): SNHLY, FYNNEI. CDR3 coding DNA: TGTGCCAGCGGGAGGACTAGCGGGATCGAGCAGTACTTC. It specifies CASGRTSGIEQYF.

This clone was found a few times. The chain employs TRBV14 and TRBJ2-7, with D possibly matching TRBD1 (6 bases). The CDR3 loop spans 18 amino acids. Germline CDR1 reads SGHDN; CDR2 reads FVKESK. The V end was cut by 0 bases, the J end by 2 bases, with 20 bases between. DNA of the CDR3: TGTGCCAGCAGCCAAGACCGGGACATCGCGGGCAGGACCTACGAGCAGTACTTC. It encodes CASSQDRDIAGRTYEQYF.

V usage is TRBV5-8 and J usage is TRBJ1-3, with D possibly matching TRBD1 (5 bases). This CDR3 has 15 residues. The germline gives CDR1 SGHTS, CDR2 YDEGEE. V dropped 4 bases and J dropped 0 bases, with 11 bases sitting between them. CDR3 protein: CASSPDIYSGNTIYF. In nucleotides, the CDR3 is TGTGCCAGCAGCCCGGACATTTACTCTGGAAACACCATATATTTT.

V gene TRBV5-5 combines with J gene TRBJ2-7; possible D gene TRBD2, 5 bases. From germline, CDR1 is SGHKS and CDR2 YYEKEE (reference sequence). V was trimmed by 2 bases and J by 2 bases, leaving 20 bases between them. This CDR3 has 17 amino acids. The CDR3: CASSFISRLTRTYEQYF. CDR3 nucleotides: TGTGCCAGCAGCTTTATTAGTCGACTAACTAGAACCTACGAGCAGTACTTC.